The entry below describes one T cell receptor beta chain. These data are taken from a study of blood T cell repertoires in COVID-19. Study background: From the United States, Italy and Spain came samples of acute and convalescent COVID-19. PBMCs, B-cell-depleted T cells, or T cells provided the cDNA or gDNA that made up the material.

Under the authors' procedure: Researchers report that nucleated cell counts were estimated from reference gene primer amplification. Profiled with immunoSEQ multiplex PCR; TCRdb holds only in-frame clones, not every one. V and J calls and clone size are copied from that table; D and trimming were computed from the DNA. The data hold about 190,000 clones, with 70% to 90% observed a single time. Per the germline V gene, CDR1 is SGHRS and CDR2 is YFSETQ. The CDR3 covers 14 residues. J lost 1 base, V lost 4 bases, and 4 bases had no gene match. The chain carries TRBV5-1 and TRBJ2-5; 7 positions agree with TRBD1. Sequenced: peripheral blood. The TCR sequence derives from a woman aged 40 to 55 who had recovered from COVID-19. Here the CDR3 DNA reads TGCGCCAGCAGCGAGGGACAGATCCAAGAGACCCAGTACTTC. Translated: CASSEGQIQETQYF.